This passage covers 28 T cell receptor beta chains from one sample sequenced in a study of blood T cell repertoires in COVID-19. TCRdb's copy holds only in-frame clones and misses some; the assay was immunoSEQ multiplex PCR. The data show about 89,000 clones, with over 60% seen just once and roughly 50% held by the top ten. The sample taken for sequencing was peripheral blood. The receptors were gathered from a human donor in a cohort sampled during active COVID-19.

There are a few counts of this clone. This chain links TRBV4-3 with TRBJ2-3; D is perhaps TRBD2 (6 bases). Deletions cut 0 bases from V and 1 base from J, with 11 bases between. This CDR3 is 16 amino acids long. Per the germline V gene, CDR1 is LGHNA and CDR2 is YSLEER. Written as DNA, the CDR3 is TGCGCCAGCAGCCAAGAAGGCGGGACTCGCACAGATACGCAGTATTTT. Its protein product is CASSQEGGTRTDTQYF.

The chain has TRBV7-2 and TRBJ2-7; TRBD2 is a possible D gene (6 bases). The CDR3 loop spans 13 amino acids. Germline loops: CDR1 SGHTA, CDR2 FQGNSA. The V end lost 1 base, the J end lost 2 bases, and 6 bases lay between the germline ends. The CDR3 DNA sequence: TGTGCCAGCAGCTTAGGCGGGACCTACGAGCAGTACTTC. Translated, it gives CASSLGGTYEQYF.

The rearrangement uses TRBV30 and TRBJ2-1, with 8 bases fitting TRBD2. The CDR3 is 14 residues long. The V and J ends lost 2 bases and 7 bases, in that order; junction bases with no gene match: 7. The germline CDR1 and CDR2 sequences are GTSNPN and SVGIG (reference sequence). In DNA, the CDR3 is TGTGCCTGGAGTAAGCGGGAGAAGAAGAATGAGCAGTTCTTC. Translated: CAWSKREKKNEQFF.

The chain recombines TRBV14 with TRBJ2-5, with D maybe TRBD2 (6 bases). Per the germline V gene, CDR1 is SGHDN and CDR2 is FVKESK. The CDR3 spans 20 residues. V lost 0 bases and J 5 bases, leaving 28 bases between the germline ends. The CDR3 DNA is TGTGCCAGCAGCCAAGACAAATGGGCCCGACTAGATAGGGTGTTGGAGACCCAGTACTTC. Protein product: CASSQDKWARLDRVLETQYF. The variable domain in full, with the rest retrieved from reference TRBV14 and TRBJ2-5, is EAGVTQFPSHSVIEKGQTVTLRCDPISGHDNLYWYRRVMGKEIKFLLHFVKESKQDESGMPNNRFLAERTGGTYSTLKVQPAELEDSGVYFCASSQDKWARLDRVLETQYFGPGTRLLVL.

This chain links TRBV6-6 with TRBJ2-3; maybe TRBD2 (7 bases). Germline V gene sequence: CDR1 MNHNY, CDR2 SVGAGI (reference sequence). Between the trimmed V and J ends, which lost 2 bases and 4 bases, there was a span of 10 bases. The CDR3 has 14 amino acids. CDR3 amino acids: CASSYTGGADTQYF. The CDR3 region has the DNA TGTGCCAGCAGTTACACGGGGGGCGCAGATACGCAGTATTTT.

This clone was counted between two and nine times. The chain carries TRBV19 and TRBJ2-2; TRBD1 agrees at 10 bases. The CDR3 length is 19 residues. The V gene end was trimmed by 4 bases and the J gene end by 5 bases; junction bases not matched to a gene: 16. Germline V gene lookup returns CDR1 LNHDA and CDR2 SQIVND (reference sequence). The CDR3 region has the DNA TGTGCCAGTAGTAACCCGGGACAGGGGTACAAATTCCTAACCGGGGAGCTGTTTTTT. It specifies CASSNPGQGYKFLTGELFF.

V gene TRBV7-6 combines with J gene TRBJ2-7; possible D gene TRBD2, 5 bases. Trimming took 0 bases from V and 8 from J, leaving 14 bases between them. Germline loops: CDR1 SGHVS, CDR2 FNYEAQ. The CDR3 totals 14 residues. The CDR3: CASSLAPGLQKQYF. The CDR3 DNA is TGTGCCAGCAGCTTAGCGCCTGGACTCCAGAAGCAGTACTTC.

V gene TRBV7-3 combines with J gene TRBJ2-1; 13 bases align to TRBD2. J was trimmed by 9 bases and V by 1 base; bases with no gene match: 12. CDR1 is SGHTA, CDR2 FQGTGA, per germline. The CDR3 contains 18 residues. The CDR3 protein is CASSLSFPGTSGMVEQFF. The CDR3 coding sequence is TGTGCCAGCAGCTTAAGCTTCCCGGGGACTAGCGGGATGGTTGAGCAGTTCTTC.

This clone was observed once. The J gene is TRBJ2-3, the V gene TRBV29-1; possibly TRBD1 for D (6 bases). CDR1 and CDR2 (germline): SQVTM, ANQGSEA. V was shortened by 7 bases and J by 2 bases, with 16 bases between the two germline ends. The CDR3 is made up of 14 amino acids. The CDR3 DNA sequence: TGCAGCGGGGGACAAGAAAGACTCACAGATACGCAGTATTTT. Translated: CSGGQERLTDTQYF.

The table lists this clone with a count of one. The J gene is TRBJ2-6, the V gene TRBV7-3; 10 bases map to TRBD2. The CDR3 has 17 residues. Germline V CDR1 and CDR2: SGHTA, FQGTGA. Unmatched junction bases numbered 3, after V lost 2 bases and J lost 2 bases. The CDR3 here is CASSLQREGPGANVLTF. The DNA of the CDR3 is TGTGCCAGCAGCTTACAGCGGGAGGGACCTGGGGCCAACGTCCTGACTTTC. Filled out from reference TRBV7-3 and TRBJ2-6, the complete variable domain reads GAGVSQTPSNKVTEKGKYVELRCDPISGHTALYWYRQSLGQGPEFLIYFQGTGAADDSGLPNDRFFAVRPEGSVSTLKIQRTERGDSAVYLCASSLQREGPGANVLTFGAGSRLTVL.

This clone was found once. This chain joins TRBV28 and TRBJ1-4, with D tentatively TRBD1 (6 bases). Germline CDR1 reads MDHEN; CDR2 reads SYDVKM. This CDR3 comprises 16 residues. With 5 bases removed from V and 7 bases from J, the gap between germline ends came to 20 bases. The CDR3 sequence: CASSPKDSYSLEKLFF. In DNA form, the CDR3 reads TGTGCCAGCAGTCCAAAGGACAGCTATAGTCTTGAAAAACTGTTTTTT. Full variable domain (rest looked up from reference TRBV28 and TRBJ1-4): DVKVTQSSRYLVKRTGEKVFLECVQDMDHENMFWYRQDPGLGLRLIYFSYDVKMKEKGDIPEGYSVSREKKERFSLILESASTNQTSMYLCASSPKDSYSLEKLFFGSGTQLSVL.

J is TRBJ2-3 and V is TRBV28; tentatively, D is TRBD1 (5 bases). This CDR3 has 15 amino acids. V was shortened by 6 bases and J by 0 bases, with 13 bases between the two germline ends. Per germline, CDR1 MDHEN and CDR2 SYDVKM. The CDR3 bases are TGTGCCAGCAGATCAGGGAAGACTAGCACAGATACGCAGTATTTT. It translates to CASRSGKTSTDTQYF. Together with reference TRBV28 and TRBJ2-3, the CDR3 gives the full variable domain: DVKVTQSSRYLVKRTGEKVFLECVQDMDHENMFWYRQDPGLGLRLIYFSYDVKMKEKGDIPEGYSVSREKKERFSLILESASTNQTSMYLCASRSGKTSTDTQYFGPGTRLTVL.

The V and J genes are TRBV30 and TRBJ2-7; the match to TRBD1 covers 8 bases. Germline CDR1 reads GTSNPN; CDR2 reads SVGIG (reference sequence). CDR3 length equals 12 residues. The V gene end was trimmed by 5 bases and the J gene end by 4 bases; junction bases not matched to a gene: 4. The CDR3 region has the DNA TGTGCCTGGGAACAGGGGGGATACGAGCAGTACTTC. Translation gives CAWEQGGYEQYF. The complete variable domain, with remaining parts taken from reference TRBV30 and TRBJ2-7, reads SQTIHQWPATLVQPVGSPLSLECTVEGTSNPNLYWYRQAAGRGLQLLFYSVGIGQISSEVPQNLSASRPQDRQFILSSKKLLLSDSGFYLCAWEQGGYEQYFGPGTRLTVT.

CDR3 nucleotide sequence: TGTGCCAGCAGTTTATCGGCCAGGGTGATCGGCTACACCTTC. Protein: CASSLSARVIGYTF. The J gene is TRBJ1-2, the V gene TRBV28; maybe TRBD1 (5 bases). Germline V CDR1 and CDR2: MDHEN, SYDVKM. V lost 1 base to trimming and J lost 8 bases, with 14 bases between them. The CDR3 extends over 14 amino acids.

This clone appeared once. V gene TRBV29-1 combines with J gene TRBJ2-3; D possibly corresponds to TRBD2 (6 bases). Germline assignment: CDR1 SQVTM and CDR2 ANQGSEA. The ends were cut back, 6 bases at V and 6 bases at J, with 13 bases in the middle. The CDR3 is made up of 12 amino acids. In DNA form, the CDR3 reads TGCAGCGTGTTCAAGGAGGGGGATACGCAGTATTTT. It is translated as CSVFKEGDTQYF.

The V gene is TRBV29-1, the J gene TRBJ1-1; D call uncertain. Per the germline V gene, CDR1 is SQVTM and CDR2 is ANQGSEA. The V and J ends lost 7 bases and 1 base respectively, with 10 bases between them. This CDR3 is built from 12 residues. CDR3 DNA sequence: TGCAGCGGAGGGCCCGCGAACACTGAAGCTTTCTTT. Encoded protein: CSGGPANTEAFF.

The V call is TRBV19, the J call TRBJ1-1; 7 nucleotides align to TRBD1. CDR1 LNHDA and CDR2 SQIVND come from the germline V gene (reference sequence). This CDR3 region has 14 residues. The junction had 3 bases not matched to a gene; V was cut back by 5 bases and J by 0 bases. CDR3 residues: CASSPRGVNTEAFF. The CDR3, as DNA: TGTGCCAGTAGTCCCAGGGGGGTGAACACTGAAGCTTTCTTT. Filled out from reference TRBV19 and TRBJ1-1, the complete variable domain reads DGGITQSPKYLFRKEGQNVTLSCEQNLNHDAMYWYRQDPGQGLRLIYYSQIVNDFQKGDIAEGYSVSREKKESFPLTVTSAQKNPTAFYLCASSPRGVNTEAFFGQGTRLTVV.

The chain employs TRBV2 and TRBJ2-4; a possible D gene is TRBD1 (5 bases). With 5 bases removed from V and 0 bases from J, the gap between germline ends came to 11 bases. The germline V gene has CDR1 SNHLY and CDR2 FYNNEI. This CDR3 spans 15 amino acids. The CDR3 reads CASSRQTIAKNIQYF. In DNA, the CDR3 is TGTGCCAGCAGTAGACAGACCATAGCCAAAAACATTCAGTACTTC.

There are many counts of this clone. The V call is TRBV7-9, the J call TRBJ1-5, with TRBD1 matching 9 bases. The germline gives CDR1 SEHNR, CDR2 FQNEAQ (reference sequence). The CDR3 is 15 amino acids. V was clipped by 5 bases and J by 3 bases; unmatched bases: 5. CDR3 region: CASSLDRGINQPQHF. The CDR3 nucleotides read TGTGCCAGCAGCCTCGACAGGGGGATCAATCAGCCCCAGCATTTT.

This rearrangement joins TRBV20-1 to TRBJ1-2; D remains unclear. CDR3 length: 11 amino acids. The germline CDR1 and CDR2 sequences are DFQATT and SNEGSKA (reference sequence). CDR3 loop: CTPSGMVSYTF. Here the CDR3 DNA reads TGCACCCCATCGGGAATGGTTAGCTACACCTTC.

The chain employs TRBV5-5 and TRBJ2-2, with TRBD1 matching 9 bases. Germline V gives CDR1 SGHKS, CDR2 YYEKEE (reference sequence). This CDR3 spans 15 amino acids. The V and J ends lost 2 bases and 6 bases, in that order; junction bases with no gene match: 5. The CDR3 DNA reads TGTGCCAGCAGCTTAGTACAGGGGGCCCCCGGGGAGCTGTTTTTT. Translating it yields CASSLVQGAPGELFF.

The genes are TRBV7-9 and TRBJ2-6; D might be TRBD1 (6 bases). V lost 5 bases to trimming and J lost 0 bases, with 14 bases between them. The V gene's germline CDR1 is SEHNR and CDR2 FQNEAQ (reference sequence). This CDR3 comprises 17 residues. The CDR3 spells CASSQDRFSSGANVLTF. For the CDR3, the DNA is TGTGCCAGCAGCCAGGACAGATTCAGCTCTGGGGCCAACGTCCTGACTTTC.

CDR3 nucleotides: TGCAGCGGCCGGGGGAAGGGTGGGGAGACCCAGTACTTC. It translates to CSGRGKGGETQYF. The chain has TRBV29-1 and TRBJ2-5; maybe TRBD2 (6 bases). The germline V gene has CDR1 SQVTM and CDR2 ANQGSEA. This CDR3 has 13 residues. V lost 7 bases and J 5 bases, leaving 17 bases between the germline ends.

The rearrangement joins TRBV6-7 to TRBJ2-7; a possible D gene is TRBD2 (6 bases). TRBV6-7 counts as an open reading frame of uncertain function. The CDR3 spans 16 residues. Trimming stripped 7 bases from V and 2 bases from J, with 21 bases between. CDR3 amino acids: CASTLWWASEAYEQYF. The CDR3 DNA follows: TGTGCCAGCACCCTGTGGTGGGCTAGCGAGGCCTACGAGCAGTACTTC.

The chain carries TRBV5-4 and TRBJ2-2, with a weak D call TRBD1 (5 bases). This CDR3 has 15 amino acids. The germline V gene encodes CDR1 SGHNT and CDR2 YYREEE (reference sequence). V gave up 2 bases and J gave up 7 bases, with 15 bases separating them. The CDR3: CASSFVRGAFGELFF. CDR3 nucleotides: TGTGCCAGCAGCTTTGTTCGTGGGGCGTTCGGGGAGCTGTTTTTT.

This chain joins TRBV29-1 and TRBJ1-1, with TRBD1 as a possible D gene (5 bases). The CDR3 totals 13 residues. Trimming pared 6 bases from V and 0 bases from J, leaving 11 bases between. CDR1 and CDR2 (germline): SQVTM, ANQGSEA. This chain's CDR3 is CSVADRMNTEAFF. As DNA, the CDR3 is TGCAGCGTCGCTGACAGAATGAACACTGAAGCTTTCTTT.

CDR3 in DNA: TGTGCCAGTAGTACTGGACAGGGGGTGAATCCCCGTCAGCCCCAGCATTTT. Protein sequence: CASSTGQGVNPRQPQHF. J is TRBJ1-5 and V is TRBV19, with 10 bases that match TRBD1. The V gene's germline CDR1 is LNHDA and CDR2 SQIVND (reference sequence). V lost 4 bases to trimming and J lost 6 bases; unmatched junction nucleotides: 12. The CDR3 has 17 residues.

This clone came up once. V and J are TRBV27 and TRBJ2-7; D is possibly TRBD2 (6 bases). The CDR3 spans 13 residues. Looked up from germline, CDR1 is MNHEY and CDR2 is SMNVEV (reference sequence). The V end was cut by 10 bases, the J end by 7 bases, with 20 bases between. CDR3 bases: TGTGCCACCGGTTTTGGGGGGACGGGTGAGCAGTACTTC. Protein sequence: CATGFGGTGEQYF.